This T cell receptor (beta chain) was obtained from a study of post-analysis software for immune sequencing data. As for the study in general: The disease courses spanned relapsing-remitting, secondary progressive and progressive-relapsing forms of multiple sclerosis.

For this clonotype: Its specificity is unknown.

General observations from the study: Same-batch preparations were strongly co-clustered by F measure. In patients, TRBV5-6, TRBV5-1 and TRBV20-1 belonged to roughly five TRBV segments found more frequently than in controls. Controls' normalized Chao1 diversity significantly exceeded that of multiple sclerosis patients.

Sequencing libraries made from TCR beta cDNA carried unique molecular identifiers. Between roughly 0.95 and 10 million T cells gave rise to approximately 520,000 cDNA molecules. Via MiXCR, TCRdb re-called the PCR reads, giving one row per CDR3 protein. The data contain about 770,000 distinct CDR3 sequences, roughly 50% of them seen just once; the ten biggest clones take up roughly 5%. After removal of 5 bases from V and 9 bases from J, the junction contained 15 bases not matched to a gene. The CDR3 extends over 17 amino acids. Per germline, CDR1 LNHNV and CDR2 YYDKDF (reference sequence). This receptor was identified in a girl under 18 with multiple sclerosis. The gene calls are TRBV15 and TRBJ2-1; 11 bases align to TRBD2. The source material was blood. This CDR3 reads CATSGLQLAGDRGEQFF. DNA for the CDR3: TGTGCCACCAGCGGACTCCAACTAGCGGGAGATAGGGGTGAGCAGTTCTTC.